Below, 19 T cell receptor beta chains from the same sample are listed, as sequenced in a study of regulatory T cells in long-lasting Graves disease. To make TCR beta libraries, researchers used iRepertoire HTBI primers and Arm-PCR of CDR3 regions. Each CDR3 protein gets one entry after TCRdb re-called the multiplex PCR reads with MiXCR. The profile shows 450,000 to 600,000 distinct CDR3 sequences, about 13% of them singletons. The sample's time point: newly diagnosed GD, antithyroid drugs for less than 3 months. PBMC-derived RNA was used for the TCR library. These data were also filed under a second study, of T cells in Graves' hyperthyroidism and ophthalmopathy.

The starting material was peripheral blood mononuclear cells (PBMCs), obtained at new diagnosis, from a patient treated with antithyroid drugs. The receptors stem from a young man with Graves disease.

About this clonotype itself: A clone one base away is much larger, so this may be a read error. This CDR3 is missing its conserved last phenylalanine or tryptophan, likely due to a read error. The chain uses TRBV9 and TRBJ2-7, with 8 bases identical to TRBD2. V lost 4 bases to trimming and J lost 2 bases; unmatched junction nucleotides: 14. In germline, CDR1 is SGDLS, CDR2 YYNGEE. The CDR3 totals 17 residues. CDR3 sequence reads: CASSPRAAGGETYEQYL. CDR3 coding DNA: TGTGCCAGCAGCCCCCGCGCTGCGGGAGGTGAAACCTACGAGCAGTACCTC.

This clonotype was seen at least ten times. This chain links TRBV12-3 or TRBV12-4 with TRBJ2-1; D is unclear. Trimming pared 5 bases from V and 0 bases from J, leaving 11 bases between. This CDR3 is built from 15 residues. CDR3 coding DNA: TGTGCCAGCAGTCCCGAGATTTACTCCTACAATGAGCAGTTCTTC. Translating gives CASSPEIYSYNEQFF.

This clonotype was seen ten or more times. V gene TRBV6-1 combines with J gene TRBJ1-1; D is unresolved. V was clipped by 6 bases and J by 0 bases, with 11 bases between them. This CDR3 has 14 amino acids. Germline V gene sequence: CDR1 MNHNS, CDR2 SASEGT. The CDR3 nucleotides read TGTGCCAGCAGCCGCGGACCCTTGAACACTGAAGCTTTCTTT. Translated, it gives CASSRGPLNTEAFF.

This clonotype was recorded once. This may be a read error: a much more frequent sequence differs by one nucleotide. The CDR3 does not end in the conserved phenylalanine or tryptophan, so this is likely a read error. V gene TRBV29-1 combines with J gene TRBJ2-5; D might be TRBD1 (7 bases). Trimming removed 7 bases at V and 4 bases at J, with 16 bases between. Germline V gene sequence: CDR1 SQVTM, CDR2 ANQGSEA. There are 13 residues in the CDR3. Here the CDR3 reads CSARTQGGETQYS. CDR3 DNA: TGCAGCGCGCGGACCCAGGGGGGAGAGACCCAGTACTCC.

With respect to this clonotype: Only one base separates this from a far larger clonotype, so it likely reflects a read error. J is TRBJ2-1 and V is TRBV20-1; no clear D gene. The CDR3 is made up of 9 amino acids. Trimming cost V 5 bases and J 9 bases, with 5 bases left between them. Looked up from germline, CDR1 is DFQATT and CDR2 is SNEGSKA (reference sequence). The CDR3 here is CSARVEQFF. CDR3 in DNA: TGCAGTGCTCGCGTTGAGCAGTTCTTC.

V gene TRBV7-9 combines with J gene TRBJ1-1, with TRBD1 matching over 9 bases. The CDR3 extends over 15 amino acids. V lost 5 bases, J lost 6 bases, and 10 bases stayed unmatched. The germline V gene has CDR1 SEHNR and CDR2 FQNEAQ (reference sequence). The CDR3 region is CASSIQGAFDPEAFF. In DNA form, the CDR3 reads TGTGCCAGCAGCATACAGGGGGCGTTTGATCCTGAAGCTTTCTTT.

This clonotype was counted ten times or more. The chain carries TRBV24-1 and TRBJ1-2; possible D gene TRBD1, 5 bases. The germline V and J ends were trimmed by 3 bases and 6 bases, with 13 bases remaining between them. Per germline, CDR1 KGHDR and CDR2 SFDVKD. The CDR3 covers 14 residues. CDR3 nucleotides: TGTGCCACCAGTGATCCGTGGGGCGGCGATGGCTACACCTTC. It is translated as CATSDPWGGDGYTF.

In this sample, this clonotype turned up a few times. J is TRBJ1-1 and V is TRBV29-1; D uncertain. Trimming took off 4 bases at V and 1 base at J, with 7 bases between the two ends. The CDR3 contains 12 residues. In germline, CDR1 is SQVTM, CDR2 ANQGSEA. In DNA, the CDR3 is TGCAGCGTTGCCCCGGGGAACACTGAAGCTTTCTTT. This codes for CSVAPGNTEAFF.

The CDR3, as DNA: TGCGCCAGCAGCGCCTCCGGGACAGAAGGCTACAATGAGCAGTTCTTC. It specifies CASSASGTEGYNEQFF. This chain uses TRBV5-1 with TRBJ2-1; 7 bases align to TRBD1. Trimming took 4 bases from V and 3 from J; bases not matched to a gene: 10. CDR3 size: 16 residues. Germline CDR1 and CDR2: SGHRS and YFSETQ.

The chain couples TRBV29-1 to TRBJ2-5, with TRBD1 identical over 10 bases. CDR1 is SQVTM and CDR2 is ANQGSEA in the germline V gene. The CDR3 loop spans 18 amino acids. With V trimmed by 3 bases and J by 2 bases, 15 bases remained unmatched. DNA for the CDR3: TGCAGCGTTGAGGGGGGACAGGGGTCGGGCTTTAGACAAGAGACCCAGTACTTC. This codes for CSVEGGQGSGFRQETQYF.

The chain is built from TRBV30 and TRBJ2-5; a possible D gene is TRBD1 (6 bases). CDR1 is GTSNPN and CDR2 is SVGIG in the germline V gene (reference sequence). CDR3 length equals 12 residues. The V end lost 2 bases, the J end lost 4 bases, and 8 bases lay between the germline ends. DNA for the CDR3: TGTGCCTGGAGTCTACAGGGAGAGACCCAGTACTTC. Amino acid sequence: CAWSLQGETQYF.

This clonotype has ten or more counts. This chain connects TRBV28 to TRBJ2-5; D is perhaps TRBD2 (6 bases). This CDR3 is built from 16 residues. Germline V gene lookup returns CDR1 MDHEN and CDR2 SYDVKM. V was trimmed by 4 bases and J by 5 bases, leaving 20 bases between them. The CDR3 protein is CASSSPPGGATETQYF. In DNA form, the CDR3 reads TGTGCCAGCAGTTCCCCTCCCGGAGGGGCGACTGAGACCCAGTACTTC.

This clonotype appeared a few times. The chain links TRBV5-1 to TRBJ2-2; TRBD2 agrees at 9 bases. CDR1 and CDR2 from the germline V gene are SGHRS and YFSETQ. V trimming: 7 bases; J trimming: 3 bases; junction bases outside the gene matches: 10. This CDR3 region has 16 residues. For the CDR3, the DNA is TGCGCCAGCGAGTGGATTGCGGGAGGGGACACCGGGGAGCTGTTTTTT. This gives the protein CASEWIAGGDTGELFF.

This clonotype occurred many times. V usage is TRBV7-9 and J usage is TRBJ2-2; D call uncertain. The germline CDR1 and CDR2 sequences are SEHNR and FQNEAQ (reference sequence). The CDR3 has 14 residues. V lost 8 bases, J lost 5 bases, and 15 bases lay in between. CDR3 residues: CASGMTVPTGELFF. DNA for the CDR3: TGTGCCAGCGGTATGACGGTGCCAACCGGGGAGCTGTTTTTT.

This clonotype was observed a handful of times. The chain carries TRBV29-1 and TRBJ2-3; D is uncertain. The CDR3 runs 11 residues. Germline V gene lookup returns CDR1 SQVTM and CDR2 ANQGSEA. V was pared by 3 bases and J by 5 bases, with 6 bases between. The CDR3 bases are TGCAGCGTTGATTACGGAGATACGCAGTATTTT. It translates to CSVDYGDTQYF.

This clonotype was observed many times. This chain uses TRBV20-1 with TRBJ2-3; 10 nucleotides line up with TRBD2. Germline-derived CDR1 and CDR2 are DFQATT and SNEGSKA (reference sequence). The V segment lost 1 base and the J segment 2 bases; nucleotides outside the gene matches: 12. The CDR3 has 18 amino acids. In nucleotides, the CDR3 is TGCAGTGCTAGAGGCGTAAAGGGACTAGCGCCCTCCACAGATACGCAGTATTTT. Protein: CSARGVKGLAPSTDTQYF.

The chain is built from TRBV30 and TRBJ2-3; D is perhaps TRBD2 (5 bases). Trimming removed 2 bases at V and 0 bases at J, with 18 bases between. The CDR3 has 17 amino acids. Germline V gives CDR1 GTSNPN, CDR2 SVGIG (reference sequence). CDR3 sequence (DNA): TGTGCCTGGAGTAAACGGGGTGGCTATCAGAGCACAGATACGCAGTATTTT. Translated: CAWSKRGGYQSTDTQYF. Full variable domain (missing parts from reference TRBV30 and TRBJ2-3): SQTIHQWPATLVQPVGSPLSLECTVEGTSNPNLYWYRQAAGRGLQLLFYSVGIGQISSEVPQNLSASRPQDRQFILSSKKLLLSDSGFYLCAWSKRGGYQSTDTQYFGPGTRLTVL.

This clonotype was seen more than once but under ten times. The chain recombines TRBV30 with TRBJ2-7; 11 nucleotides line up with TRBD1. CDR1 and CDR2 (germline): GTSNPN, SVGIG (reference sequence). This CDR3 is built from 14 residues. V gave up 5 bases and J gave up 1 base; unmatched junction bases: 4. The DNA of the CDR3 is TGTGCCTGGTCGGGACAGGGGGTATCCTACGAGCAGTACTTC. Protein sequence: CAWSGQGVSYEQYF. The full variable domain, its missing parts supplied by reference TRBV30 and TRBJ2-7, is SQTIHQWPATLVQPVGSPLSLECTVEGTSNPNLYWYRQAAGRGLQLLFYSVGIGQISSEVPQNLSASRPQDRQFILSSKKLLLSDSGFYLCAWSGQGVSYEQYFGPGTRLTVT.

This clonotype occurred many times. V and J are TRBV12-5 and TRBJ2-7; TRBD2 matches 9 bases. The V gene's germline CDR1 is LGHNT and CDR2 FRNRAP. The CDR3 totals 13 residues. The junction had 2 bases not matched to a gene; V was cut back by 1 base and J by 7 bases. DNA for the CDR3: TGTGCTAGTGGTTTGGGCCTAGCGGGGGAGCAGTACTTC. Translating gives CASGLGLAGEQYF.